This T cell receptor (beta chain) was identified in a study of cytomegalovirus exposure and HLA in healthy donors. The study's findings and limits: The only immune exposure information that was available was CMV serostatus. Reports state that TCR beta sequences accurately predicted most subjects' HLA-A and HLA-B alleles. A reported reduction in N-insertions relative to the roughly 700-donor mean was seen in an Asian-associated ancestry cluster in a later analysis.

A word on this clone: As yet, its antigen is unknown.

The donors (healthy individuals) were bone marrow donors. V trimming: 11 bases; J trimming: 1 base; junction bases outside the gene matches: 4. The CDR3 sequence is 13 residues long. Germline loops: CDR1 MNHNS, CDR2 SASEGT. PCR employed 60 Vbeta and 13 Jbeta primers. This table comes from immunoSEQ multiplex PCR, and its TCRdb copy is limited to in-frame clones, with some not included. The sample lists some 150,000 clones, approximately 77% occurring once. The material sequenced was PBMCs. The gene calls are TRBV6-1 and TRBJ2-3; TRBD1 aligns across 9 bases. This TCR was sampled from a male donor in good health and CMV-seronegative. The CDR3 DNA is TGTGCCTGCCGGACAGGGGGCACAGATACGCAGTATTTT. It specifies CACRTGGTDTQYF.